The clone carrying this T cell receptor (beta chain) was observed at least ten times. Its antigen is still unknown. V shed 9 bases and J 3 bases; nucleotides not matched to a gene: 0. Germline values: CDR1 KGHDR, CDR2 SFDVKD. The CDR3 is made up of 13 amino acids. The entry originates in a study of T-cell memory formation after mild COVID-19. Study-level points and caveats: Some clones that responded turned up in pre-infection memory, which suggests that cross-reactive memory joined in.

TCRdb recomputed calls from the 5' RACE reads with MiXCR, one row per CDR3 protein. Of some 48,000 distinct CDR3 sequences in the sample, about 28% were seen once. The sequenced sample consisted of PBMCs or a T cell subset sorted from them (not recorded which). This sequence was found in a man between 18 and 29 years old who had mild COVID-19 (a few samples of this study predate the infection). Cell type and time point are not known. The V call is TRBV24-1, the J call TRBJ2-2; 10 bases are shared with TRBD1. The CDR3 nucleotides are TGTGCCACCGGGACAGGGGACACCGGGGAGCTGTTTTTT. Translating gives CATGTGDTGELFF.